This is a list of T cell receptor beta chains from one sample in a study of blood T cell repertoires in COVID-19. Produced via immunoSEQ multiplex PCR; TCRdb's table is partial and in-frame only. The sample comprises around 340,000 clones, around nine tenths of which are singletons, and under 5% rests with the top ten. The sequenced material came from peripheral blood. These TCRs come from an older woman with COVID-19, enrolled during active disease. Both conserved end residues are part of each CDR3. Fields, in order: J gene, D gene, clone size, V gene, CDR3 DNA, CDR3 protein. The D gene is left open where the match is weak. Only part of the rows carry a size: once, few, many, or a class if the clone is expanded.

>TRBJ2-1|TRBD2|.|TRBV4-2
TGTGCCAGCAGAGGGACTAGCGGAGTTCTCTCCTACAATGAGCAGTTCTTC
CASRGTSGVLSYNEQFF
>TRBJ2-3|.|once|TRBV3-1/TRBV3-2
TGTGCCAGCAGCCGTGGACTTACCACAGATACGCAGTATTTT
CASSRGLTTDTQYF
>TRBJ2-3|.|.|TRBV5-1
TGCGCCAGCAGCTTGTCAGAACGGCAGTATTTT
CASSLSERQYF
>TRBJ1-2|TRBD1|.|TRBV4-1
TGCGCCAGCAGCCAAGGGAGGGACACAGGGGTCTATGGCTACACCTTC
CASSQGRDTGVYGYTF
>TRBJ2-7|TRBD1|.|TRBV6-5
TGTGCCAGCAGTTACTCGCAGGGGGCGACGGGCGAGCAGTACTTC
CASSYSQGATGEQYF
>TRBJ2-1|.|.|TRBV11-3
TGTGCCAGCAGCCCTGGGGGAGGAGGCGCGTCCTACAATGAGCAGTTCTTC
CASSPGGGGASYNEQFF
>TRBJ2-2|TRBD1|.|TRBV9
TGTGCCAGCAGCGTATACGGCAGGGGGATTGGGGAGCTGTTTTTT
CASSVYGRGIGELFF
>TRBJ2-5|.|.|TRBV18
TGTGCCAGCTCACCAACATGGAGTCAGCAAGAGACCCAGTACTTC
CASSPTWSQQETQYF
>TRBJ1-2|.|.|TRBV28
TGTGCCAGCAGACTACTTACAGGGGGCTACACCTTC
CASRLLTGGYTF
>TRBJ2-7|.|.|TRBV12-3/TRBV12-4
TGTGCCAGCAGCTCTCAGGGGTACGAGCAGTACTTC
CASSSQGYEQYF
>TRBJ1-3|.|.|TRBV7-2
TGTGCCAGCAGCTTAGTTCCCCTACTGATGGTCTCTGGAAACACCATATATTTT
CASSLVPLLMVSGNTIYF
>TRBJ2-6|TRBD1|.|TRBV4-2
TGTGCCAGCAGCCAAGAATTCCTTCCTGACAGGGCCCTCTCTGGGGCCAACGTCCTGACTTTC
CASSQEFLPDRALSGANVLTF
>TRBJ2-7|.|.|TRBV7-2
TGTGCCAGCAGCTTACACAGACCCTACGAGCAGTACTTC
CASSLHRPYEQYF
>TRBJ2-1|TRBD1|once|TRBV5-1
TGCGCCAGCAGCCGCGACAGGGGTGGCAATGAGCAGTTCTTC
CASSRDRGGNEQFF
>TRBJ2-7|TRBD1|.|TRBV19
TGTGCCAGTAGTACACAACCGGGACAGGGATACGAGCAGTACTTC
CASSTQPGQGYEQYF
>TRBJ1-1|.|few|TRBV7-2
TGTGCCAGCAGCCGCCGGGGGAGGGCTGAAGCTTTCTTT
CASSRRGRAEAFF
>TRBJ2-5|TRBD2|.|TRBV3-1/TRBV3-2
TGTGCCAGCACGCGGGGGGGCCTCCCCACGGAGACCCAGTACTTC
CASTRGGLPTETQYF
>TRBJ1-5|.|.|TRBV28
TGTGCCAGCAGTTTAGCCTTCGGCGGGGGCAATCAGCCCCAGCATTTT
CASSLAFGGGNQPQHF
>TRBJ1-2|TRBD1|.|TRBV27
TGTGCCAGCAGTTTATCGGGACAGGGAAGCGGCTACACCTTC
CASSLSGQGSGYTF
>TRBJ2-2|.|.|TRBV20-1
TGCAGTGCTAGTCACAGATGGAGGCAGCATTCGACCGGGGAGCTGTTTTTT
CSASHRWRQHSTGELFF
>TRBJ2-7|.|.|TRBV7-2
TGTGCCAGCAGCTTAGCCGACTTCAGAAGTGGCGAGCAGTACTTC
CASSLADFRSGEQYF
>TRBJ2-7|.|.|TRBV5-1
TGCGCCACCACTACTGGCGGGGGCCCCATCTACGAGCAGTACTTC
CATTTGGGPIYEQYF
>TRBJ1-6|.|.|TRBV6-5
TGTGCCAGCAGTTATGGCCGGGTGGTCAATTCACCCCTCCACTTT
CASSYGRVVNSPLHF
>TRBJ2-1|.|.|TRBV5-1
TGCGCCAGCAGCTTGGATGGGCCCTGGGTCAATGAGCAGTTCTTC
CASSLDGPWVNEQFF
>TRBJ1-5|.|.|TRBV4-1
TGCGCCAGCAGCCAAGTTGAAGGAGACGTTCATCAGCCCCAGCATTTT
CASSQVEGDVHQPQHF
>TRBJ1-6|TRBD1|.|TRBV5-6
TGTGCCAGCAGCTTACACAGGGGGATTTCACCCCTCCACTTT
CASSLHRGISPLHF
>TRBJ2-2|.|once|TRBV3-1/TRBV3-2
TGTGCCAGCAGCAGACTATCGAAAGACACCGGGGAGCTGTTTTTT
CASSRLSKDTGELFF
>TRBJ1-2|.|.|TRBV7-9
TGTGCCAGCAGCTTAGATGTCCGACAGGCCGGTGGCTACACCTTC
CASSLDVRQAGGYTF
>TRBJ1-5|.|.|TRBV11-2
TGTGCCAGCAGCCTTACAGGGCTGACTACCTCGCCCCAGCATTTT
CASSLTGLTTSPQHF
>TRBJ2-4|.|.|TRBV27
TGTGCCAGCAGTCTAGGACAGCGGCTAGCCAAAAACATTCAGTACTTC
CASSLGQRLAKNIQYF
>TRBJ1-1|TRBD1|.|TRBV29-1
TGCAGCGTGGTGGACAGGGTAGGTTCGGAGGCTTTCTTT
CSVVDRVGSEAFF
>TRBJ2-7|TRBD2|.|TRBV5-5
TGTGCCAGCAGCTCCGGGACTAGAACCCTCTACGAGCAGTACTTC
CASSSGTRTLYEQYF
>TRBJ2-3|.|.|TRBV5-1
TGCGCCAGCAGCTTGGTCGGGGAATTGCAGAATACGCAGTATTTT
CASSLVGELQNTQYF
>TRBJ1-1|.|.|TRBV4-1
TGCGCCAGCAGCCAAGGGTTCCGGGAGTCTGAAGCTTTCTTT
CASSQGFRESEAFF
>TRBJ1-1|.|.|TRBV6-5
TGTGCCACTTCAGACAGGAACACTGAAGCTTTCTTT
CATSDRNTEAFF
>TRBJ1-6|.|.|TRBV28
TGTGCCAGCAGTTCTTGGCAGGCGTCAAATTCACCCCTCCACTTT
CASSSWQASNSPLHF
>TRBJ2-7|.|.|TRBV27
TGTGCCAGCAGTTCTAGCAGGGGTAGGGACGAGCAGTACTTC
CASSSSRGRDEQYF
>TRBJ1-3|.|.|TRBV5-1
TGCGCCAGCAGCTTGGTTTTAACGGGGACACCTGGAAACACCATATATTTT
CASSLVLTGTPGNTIYF
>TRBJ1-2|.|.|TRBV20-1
TGCAGTGCTGACAGCCCCTATGGCTACACCTTC
CSADSPYGYTF
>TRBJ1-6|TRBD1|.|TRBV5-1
TGCGCCAGCAGCCCGCGGACAGGCGGAGATTCACCCCTCCACTTT
CASSPRTGGDSPLHF
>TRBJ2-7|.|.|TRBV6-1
TGTGCCAGCAGTGAAACATCGGCAGGGAGGCCCTACGAGCAGTACTTC
CASSETSAGRPYEQYF
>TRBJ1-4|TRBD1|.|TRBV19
TGTGCCAGTAGCCGCACAGGGGCGGATGAAAAACTGTTTTTT
CASSRTGADEKLFF
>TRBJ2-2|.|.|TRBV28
TGTGCCAGCAGTTCTCGACAGTACTGGAACACCGGGGAGCTGTTTTTT
CASSSRQYWNTGELFF
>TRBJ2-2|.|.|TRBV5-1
TGCGCCAGCAGCTTGGATCAGGTGGCCGGGGAGCTGTTTTTT
CASSLDQVAGELFF
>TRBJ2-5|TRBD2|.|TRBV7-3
TGTGCCAGCAGCCCGGGGGGGGCTGGAGAGACCCAGTACTTC
CASSPGGAGETQYF
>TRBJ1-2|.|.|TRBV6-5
TGTGCCAGCAGTCAGGGATACTATGGCTACACCTTC
CASSQGYYGYTF
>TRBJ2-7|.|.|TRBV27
TGTGCCAGCAGTTCGCCTCAGGGGTACAAGGAGAGCGAGCAGTACTTC
CASSSPQGYKESEQYF
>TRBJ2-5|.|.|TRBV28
TGTGCCAGCAGAGGCATACAGGGTGGGTTGGAGACCCAGTACTTC
CASRGIQGGLETQYF
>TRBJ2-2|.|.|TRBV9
TGTGCCAGCAGCGAAACAGTCCTATTCGACACCGGGGAGCTGTTTTTT
CASSETVLFDTGELFF
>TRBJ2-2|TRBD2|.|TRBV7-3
TGTGCCAGCAGCTTAGCGGGGGGGCCGTCCACCGGGGAGCTGTTTTTT
CASSLAGGPSTGELFF
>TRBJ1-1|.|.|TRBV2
TGTGCCAGCAGGATTATCGAGGGGGTCACTGAAGCTTTCTTT
CASRIIEGVTEAFF
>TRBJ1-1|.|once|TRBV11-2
TGTGCCAGCAAGGTGGAGGTGATCAACACTGAAGCTTTCTTT
CASKVEVINTEAFF
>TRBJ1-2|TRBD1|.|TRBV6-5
TGTGCCAGCGTCAGGGGGAAAGCGCCTAACTATGGCTACACCTTC
CASVRGKAPNYGYTF
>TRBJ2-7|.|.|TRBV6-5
TGTGCCAGCAGTTCCCACTACGAGCAGTACTTC
CASSSHYEQYF
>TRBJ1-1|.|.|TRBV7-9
TGTGCCAGCAGCAGTGACAGGTCTCACCTAATGAACACTGAAGCTTTCTTT
CASSSDRSHLMNTEAFF
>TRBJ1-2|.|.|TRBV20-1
TGCAGTGGACAGGAAAACTATGGCTACACCTTC
CSGQENYGYTF
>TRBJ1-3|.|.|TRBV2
TGTGCCAGCAGTGAAGCGACCGGTTTGGGGGGTAGAAACACCATATATTTT
CASSEATGLGGRNTIYF
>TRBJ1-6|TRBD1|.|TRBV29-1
TGCAGCGTCCCCGGGACAGGGCAGGGATCCCTCCACTTT
CSVPGTGQGSLHF
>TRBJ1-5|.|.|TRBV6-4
TGTGCCAGCAGTGTCGACCTCGGACAACCCCAGCATTTT
CASSVDLGQPQHF